This T cell receptor beta chain was captured in a study of T cell responses to AZD1222 COVID-19 vaccine. Findings and caveats of the study: It was only after the peak T cell response that any repertoires were sampled. Among those given AZD1222, only five or six were seropositive at baseline.

This clone was counted between two and nine times. The antigen remains undetermined. Clones were sequenced by immunoSEQ multiplex PCR, and TCRdb holds only the in-frame ones, with some missing. The sample has some 110,000 clones; 88% are singletons. The CDR3 runs to 15 residues. V shed 0 bases and J shed 2 bases, with 10 bases lying between them. Germline CDR1 is MNHEY and CDR2 is SVGAGI. The sample consisted of peripheral blood, taken 28 days after the second AZD1222 dose. The gene calls are TRBV6-5 and TRBJ1-1; D is perhaps TRBD1 (5 bases). The receptor's source is an adult who received the AZD1222 COVID-19 vaccine. In nucleotides, the CDR3 is TGTGCCAGCAGTTACTCCGGGGCCATTAACACTGAAGCTTTCTTT. Residues: CASSYSGAINTEAFF.